Listed below are T cell receptor beta chains from one sample, sequenced in a study of graft-versus-host responses after intestinal transplantation. Produced via immunoSEQ multiplex PCR; TCRdb's table is partial and in-frame only. The sample gives tens of thousands of clones, about 89% of which show up once; approximately 1.7% is in the top ten. This specimen was ileum tissue, taken less than 400 days after transplant. Receptors originate from a human patient who received an intestinal transplant, so some T cells may come from the graft donor. The CDR3 runs from the conserved cysteine through the conserved F or W. D genes are given only for firm matches. Size tells how often a clone was seen (once, few, many) or the class of an expanded clone, and some rows leave it out.

TRBJ2-7 . . TRBV7-2 CASSMGSGSEQYF TGTGCCAGCAGCATGGGTTCCGGGTCCGAGCAGTACTTC
TRBJ2-1 . few TRBV12-5 CASGLVEGEQFF TGTGCTAGTGGTTTGGTAGAGGGTGAGCAGTTCTTC
TRBJ1-1 TRBD1 . TRBV9 CASSVGDRGTEAFF TGTGCCAGCAGCGTAGGAGACAGGGGCACTGAAGCTTTCTTT
TRBJ1-4 . . TRBV5-1 CASSSGTPGEKLFF TGCGCCAGCAGCTCCGGGACACCCGGCGAAAAACTGTTTTTT
TRBJ2-1 TRBD2 . TRBV2 CASGASGGSNEQFF TGTGCCAGCGGGGCTAGCGGGGGGAGCAATGAGCAGTTCTTC
TRBJ1-1 . . TRBV13 CASSLELADPEAFF TGTGCCAGCAGCTTAGAGCTGGCCGACCCTGAAGCTTTCTTT
TRBJ1-2 TRBD1 few TRBV6-1 CASSEWTGGYGYTF TGTGCCAGCAGTGAATGGACAGGGGGCTATGGCTACACCTTC
TRBJ1-6 . . TRBV7-9 CASSLPDYNSPLHF TGTGCCAGCAGCTTACCGGATTATAATTCACCCCTCCACTTT
TRBJ2-7 . . TRBV7-2 CASSLEQGYEQYF TGTGCCAGCAGCTTAGAACAGGGCTACGAGCAGTACTTC
TRBJ2-4 TRBD1 . TRBV18 CASSARTGGWAKNIQYF TGTGCCAGCTCAGCCAGGACAGGGGGGTGGGCCAAAAACATTCAGTACTTC
TRBJ1-3 . . TRBV2 CASTGGNTIYF TGTGCCAGCACCGGTGGAAACACCATATATTTT
TRBJ2-7 TRBD2 . TRBV4-1 CASSYGGGQLYEQYF TGCGCCAGCAGCTACGGGGGGGGACAACTCTACGAGCAGTACTTC
TRBJ2-3 . . TRBV6-6 CASSLAPTGDTQYF TGTGCCAGCAGTCTAGCCCCAACGGGAGATACGCAGTATTTT
TRBJ2-3 . once TRBV11-2 CASSSTQGSDTQYF TGTGCCAGCAGCTCGACGCAGGGTTCAGATACGCAGTATTTT
TRBJ1-5 . . TRBV6-5 CASSSGGQQPQHF TGTGCCAGCAGTTCCGGGGGCCAGCAGCCCCAGCATTTT
TRBJ1-1 . . TRBV25-1 CASLGRGHPRVGTEAFF TGTGCCAGCCTCGGAAGAGGACACCCGCGGGTAGGCACTGAAGCTTTCTTT